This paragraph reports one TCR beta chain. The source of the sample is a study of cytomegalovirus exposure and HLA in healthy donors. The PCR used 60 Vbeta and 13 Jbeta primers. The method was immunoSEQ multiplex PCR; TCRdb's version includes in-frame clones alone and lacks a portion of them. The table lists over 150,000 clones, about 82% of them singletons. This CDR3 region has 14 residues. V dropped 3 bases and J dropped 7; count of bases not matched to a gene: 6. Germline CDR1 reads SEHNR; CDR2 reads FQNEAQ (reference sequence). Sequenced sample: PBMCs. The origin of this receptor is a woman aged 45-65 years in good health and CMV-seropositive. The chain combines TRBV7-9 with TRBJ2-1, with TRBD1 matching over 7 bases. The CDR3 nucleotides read TGTGCCAGCAGCTTCGGACAGGTTTTTAATGAGCAGTTCTTC. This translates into CASSFGQVFNEQFF.